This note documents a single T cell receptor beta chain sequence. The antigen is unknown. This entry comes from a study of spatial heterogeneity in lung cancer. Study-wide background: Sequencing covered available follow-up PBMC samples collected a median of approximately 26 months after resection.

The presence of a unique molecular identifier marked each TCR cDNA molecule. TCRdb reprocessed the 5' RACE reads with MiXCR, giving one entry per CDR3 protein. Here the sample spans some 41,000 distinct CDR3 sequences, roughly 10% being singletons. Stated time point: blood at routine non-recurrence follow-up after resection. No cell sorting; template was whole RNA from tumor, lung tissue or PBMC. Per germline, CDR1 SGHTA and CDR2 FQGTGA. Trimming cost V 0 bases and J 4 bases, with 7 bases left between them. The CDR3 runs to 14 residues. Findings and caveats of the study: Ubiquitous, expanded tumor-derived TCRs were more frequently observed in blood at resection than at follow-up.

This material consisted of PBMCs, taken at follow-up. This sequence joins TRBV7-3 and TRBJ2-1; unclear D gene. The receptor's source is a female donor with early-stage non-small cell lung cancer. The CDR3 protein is CASSLTGHYNEQFF. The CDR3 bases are TGTGCCAGCAGCTTAACGGGCCATTACAATGAGCAGTTCTTC.